The 26 T cell receptor beta chains below all came from one sample that was sequenced in a study of tumor-infiltrating lymphocytes in primary liver carcinoma. Using a constant-region primer together with ProtoScript II reverse transcriptase, TCR beta cDNA was made from roughly 540 ng of total RNA. For TCR beta, libraries were produced by three nested multiplex PCR rounds using slightly modified ARM-PCR. TRBV1-TRBV30 forward primers paired with a C-beta reverse primer were used in the first two PCR rounds, which ran around 10 cycles each. TCRdb re-called the multiplex PCR reads with MiXCR, one entry per CDR3 protein. The table has 320,000 or so distinct CDR3 sequences, roughly two thirds seen once. For blood RNA, unsorted whole blood served as the source, and germline DNA was extracted too. Sequenced sample: peripheral blood. The source of these receptors is a man aged 40-49 years with primary liver carcinoma and hepatitis B virus infection.

Concerning this clonotype: This clone may be a read error of a much larger clone one base away. The rearrangement joins TRBV29-1 to TRBJ2-7; TRBD1 or TRBD2 may be the D gene (5 bases each). CDR3 length: 12 amino acids. CDR1 is SQVTM and CDR2 is ANQGSEA in the germline V gene. Trimming stripped 6 bases from V and 3 bases from J, with 12 bases between. The CDR3 protein is CSVVRDGYEQYF. The CDR3 DNA follows: TGCAGCGTCGTACGGGACGGCTACGAGCAGTACTTC.

The chain links TRBV2 to TRBJ2-2; tentatively, D is TRBD1 (5 bases). Germline assignment: CDR1 SNHLY and CDR2 FYNNEI. V gave up 6 bases and J gave up 3 bases, with 11 bases separating them. This CDR3 region has 14 residues. CDR3 in DNA: TGTGCCAGCAGGGAGACAGAGGACACCGGGGAGCTGTTTTTT. The encoded protein is CASRETEDTGELFF.

This clonotype was seen a handful of times. The V call is TRBV14, the J call TRBJ2-7; D is possibly TRBD2 (7 bases). Germline V gene data show CDR1 as SGHDN and CDR2 as FVKESK. The CDR3 is 14 amino acids. V lost 0 bases and J lost 9, with 15 bases in between. The CDR3 DNA sequence: TGTGCCAGCAGCCAAGAAGGGGGGGCCGCTGTGCAGTACTTC. Amino acid sequence: CASSQEGGAAVQYF.

The chain combines TRBV7-9 with TRBJ2-1, with 10 bases matching TRBD2. J was trimmed by 10 bases and V by 5 bases; bases with no gene match: 5. Per germline, CDR1 SEHNR and CDR2 FQNEAQ (reference sequence). The CDR3 covers 13 residues. CDR3 sequence: CASSPGTSVEQFF. The CDR3 nucleotides are TGTGCCAGCAGCCCAGGGACTAGCGTCGAGCAGTTCTTC. Full variable domain (missing parts from reference TRBV7-9 and TRBJ2-1): DTGVSQNPRHKITKRGQNVTFRCDPISEHNRLYWYRQTLGQGPEFLTYFQNEAQLEKSRLLSDRFSAERPKGSFSTLEIQRTEQGDSAMYLCASSPGTSVEQFFGPGTRLTVL.

Concerning this clonotype: A much larger clone differs from this one at a single base, so this may be a read error. The CDR3 carries no conserved terminal phenylalanine or tryptophan, so it likely arises from a read error. The chain combines TRBV28 with TRBJ2-1; possibly TRBD2 for D (6 bases). The CDR3 covers 14 residues. The V gene lost 3 bases and the J gene lost 4 bases, with 10 bases spanning the gap. Germline V CDR1 and CDR2: MDHEN, SYDVKM. The CDR3 DNA sequence: TGTGCCAGCAGTTTTACGGGAGAGTACAATGAGCAGTTCTTG. It specifies CASSFTGEYNEQFL.

On this clonotype itself: A much bigger clone sits one base away, suggesting this may be a read error. The rearrangement joins TRBV6-5 to TRBJ1-2; 7 nucleotides agree with TRBD1. Germline assignment: CDR1 MNHEY and CDR2 SVGAGI. The V segment lost 2 bases and the J segment 8 bases; nucleotides outside the gene matches: 14. The CDR3 is 16 residues long. CDR3 region: CASSYTGEARGRGYTF. The CDR3 nucleotides are TGTGCCAGCAGTTACACAGGGGAGGCCCGAGGCCGGGGCTACACCTTC.

As for this clonotype: A read error may explain this, as a much larger clone is one base away. The chain uses TRBV29-1 and TRBJ2-1; 8 nucleotides line up with TRBD2. There are 15 residues in the CDR3. Germline V gene sequence: CDR1 SQVTM, CDR2 ANQGSEA. CDR3 DNA sequence: TGCAGCATTGAACCTCCGCGGGAGGTCCGCAATGAGCAGTTCTTC. Translated, it gives CSIEPPREVRNEQFF.

Concerning this clonotype: One end of the junction varies from germline; a read error may be responsible. This sequence joins TRBV6-5 and TRBJ2-1, with 12 nucleotides matching TRBD1. Germline V gives CDR1 MNHEY, CDR2 SVGAGI. This CDR3 contains 12 residues. CDR3 region: CDAGTGGYEQFF. The CDR3 DNA sequence: TGTGACGCCGGGACAGGGGGCTATGAGCAGTTCTTT.

A word on this clonotype: A read error may explain this, as a much larger clone is one base away. The chain links TRBV10-3 to TRBJ1-1; TRBD1 matches at 8 bases. Trimming took 6 bases from V and 7 from J; bases not matched to a gene: 10. Germline CDR1 and CDR2: ENHRY and SYGVKD. CDR3 size: 14 residues. CDR3 protein: CAISRTGPSIEAFF. CDR3 nucleotides: TGTGCCATCAGCCGGACAGGGCCTTCCATTGAAGCTTTCTTT.

This clonotype was detected many times. The chain combines TRBV12-5 with TRBJ1-1; possible D gene TRBD1, 5 bases. The length of the CDR3 is 13 residues. Trimming removed 8 bases from V and 1 base from J, with 11 bases in between. Germline V CDR1 and CDR2: LGHNT, FRNRAP. CDR3 protein: CASHGTGNTEAFF. The CDR3 DNA reads as TGTGCTAGTCACGGGACGGGGAACACTGAAGCTTTCTTT.

This sequence joins TRBV29-1 and TRBJ2-3; TRBD1 might be the D (5 bases). The CDR3 consists of 12 residues. Trimming removed 4 bases at V and 10 bases at J, with 15 bases between. Germline CDR1 is SQVTM and CDR2 is ANQGSEA. The CDR3 protein is CSVVLGAAAQYF. The CDR3 DNA sequence: TGCAGCGTTGTTTTAGGGGCCGCTGCGCAGTATTTT.

In regard to this clonotype: A read error is likely, as this CDR3 ends without the conserved phenylalanine or tryptophan. CDR3: CASGLAQGGLHTQYY. In nucleotides, the CDR3 is TGTGCCAGCGGCTTAGCCCAGGGGGGTCTGCATACGCAGTATTAT. The chain couples TRBV11-2 to TRBJ2-3; a weak D match, TRBD1 (7 bases). The germline V gene has CDR1 SGHAT and CDR2 FQNNGV. The CDR3 runs 15 residues.

Note on this clonotype: Because it lacks the conserved phenylalanine or tryptophan at the end, this CDR3 is likely a read error. It is unclear where the CDR3 begins or ends on the DNA, so no DNA is shown, and the CDR3 is as TCRdb lists it. The chain couples TRBV7-9 to TRBJ2-1. Germline V gives CDR1 SEHNR, CDR2 FQNEAQ (reference sequence). The CDR3 is made up of 16 amino acids, end residues included. Here the CDR3 reads CASSLSLAGSYNEQLI.

The CDR3 sequence is CASSSSGATLGDTQYF. CDR3 sequence (DNA): TGCGCCAGCAGCAGTAGCGGGGCCACATTAGGAGACACGCAGTATTTT. The genes are TRBV5-1 and TRBJ2-3; 8 nucleotides line up with TRBD2. V lost 4 bases, J lost 9 bases, and 16 bases stayed unmatched. In germline, CDR1 is SGHRS, CDR2 YFSETQ. The CDR3 is 16 amino acids.

As concerns this clonotype: One junction end does not reproduce the germline sequence, and a read error may be involved. The CDR3 region is CVSSYRRQGSSEPFF. Here the CDR3 DNA reads TGTGTCAGCAGTTACCGTAGACAGGGGAGTTCTGAACCTTTCTTT. The chain employs TRBV6-5 and TRBJ1-1; 8 bases agree with TRBD1. The CDR3 totals 15 residues. CDR1 and CDR2 from the germline V gene are MNHEY and SVGAGI.

Written as DNA, the CDR3 is TGCGCCAGCAGCCAAAACTGGGGGGGGGAGACTCACTACTTC. Protein: CASSQNWGGETHYF. The chain links TRBV4-3 to TRBJ2-5; TRBD2 matches 7 bases. Germline CDR1 is LGHNA and CDR2 is YSLEER. Unmatched junction bases numbered 14, after V lost 2 bases and J lost 14 bases. The CDR3 has 14 residues.

The J gene is TRBJ2-1, the V gene TRBV7-9; D possibly corresponds to TRBD1 (5 bases). This CDR3 has 14 amino acids. The germline V and J ends were trimmed by 6 bases and 5 bases, with 14 bases remaining between them. Germline V gene sequence: CDR1 SEHNR, CDR2 FQNEAQ (reference sequence). The CDR3 sequence: CASRRQGLNNEQFF. CDR3 sequence (DNA): TGTGCCAGCAGGCGGCAGGGCTTAAACAATGAGCAGTTCTTC.

As for this clonotype: This may come from a read error, since a much larger clone is one base off. The chain recombines TRBV6-6 with TRBJ2-1, with 14 bases fitting TRBD2. The CDR3 runs 17 residues. With V trimmed by 2 bases and J by 11 bases, 11 bases remained unmatched. Germline-derived CDR1 and CDR2 are MNHNY and SVGAGI (reference sequence). DNA for the CDR3: TGTGCCAGCAGTTACCCCGGGGGACTAGCGGGAGTGGCTAAGCAGTTCTTC. It codes for CASSYPGGLAGVAKQFF.

As for this clonotype: Since a much larger clone is just one base distant, this may be a read error. The V and J genes are TRBV12-3 or TRBV12-4 and TRBJ1-5; 10 nucleotides agree with TRBD1. V shed 4 bases and J 10 bases; nucleotides not matched to a gene: 10. This CDR3 has 15 amino acids. This chain's CDR3 is CASSWRTGGRHPQHF. The CDR3 DNA sequence: TGTGCCAGCAGTTGGAGGACAGGGGGTCGTCATCCCCAGCATTTT.

The rearrangement links TRBV5-1 to TRBJ2-1, with TRBD2 matching over 13 bases. The V and J ends lost 0 bases and 7 bases, in that order; junction bases with no gene match: 4. The CDR3 has 16 amino acids. CDR1 is SGHRS, CDR2 YFSETQ, per germline. The CDR3 nucleotides are TGCGCCAGCAGCTTGGAGGGACTAGCGGGGTCGAATGAGCAGTTCTTC. Amino acid sequence: CASSLEGLAGSNEQFF.

This clonotype was found many times. CDR3 DNA: TGTGCCAGCAGTTACATGCAGGGGACGAACACTGAAGCTTTCTTT. This codes for CASSYMQGTNTEAFF. V is TRBV6-5 and J is TRBJ1-1; a possible D gene is TRBD1 (6 bases). The germline CDR1 and CDR2 sequences are MNHEY and SVGAGI. The CDR3 extends over 15 amino acids. The V gene lost 2 bases and the J gene lost 1 base, with 11 bases spanning the gap.

As for this clonotype: The junction departs from germline at one end; a sequencing error may be responsible. The rearrangement links TRBV29-1 to TRBJ1-1; 8 nucleotides agree with TRBD1. CDR1 is SQVTM and CDR2 is ANQGSEA in the germline V gene. The CDR3 sequence is 13 residues long. CDR3 sequence: CSVESGGVTEVFF. For the CDR3, the DNA is TGCAGCGTTGAGTCAGGGGGCGTCACTGAAGTTTTCTTT.

This clonotype has only one observation. V usage is TRBV4-2 and J usage is TRBJ1-5, with 7 bases lining up with TRBD1. Germline V CDR1 and CDR2: LGHNA, YNFKEQ. Trimming cost V 3 bases and J 4 bases; bases outside gene matches: 9. The CDR3 contains 16 residues. Here the CDR3 reads CASSHEATGMNQPQHF. CDR3 sequence (DNA): TGTGCCAGCAGCCACGAAGCGACAGGGATGAATCAGCCCCAGCATTTT.

This clonotype was recorded a few times. No conserved phenylalanine or tryptophan ends this CDR3, so it is likely a read error. V is TRBV11-2 and J is TRBJ2-1; 8 bases align to TRBD2. This CDR3 comprises 16 residues. Unmatched junction bases numbered 14, after V lost 9 bases and J lost 4 bases. CDR1 SGHAT and CDR2 FQNNGV come from the germline V gene. CDR3 in DNA: TGTGCCAGTATGAGGCTTGCGGGAGGAAGATACAATGAGCAGTTCTTA. Residues: CASMRLAGGRYNEQFL.

This clonotype came up a few times. This may stem from a read error, because a much larger clone lies one nucleotide away. V gene TRBV29-1 combines with J gene TRBJ2-2, with D hard to call. Trimming pared 8 bases from V and 3 bases from J, leaving 7 bases between. Germline CDR1 is SQVTM and CDR2 is ANQGSEA. The CDR3 loop spans 11 amino acids. CDR3: CSIADTGELFF. CDR3 nucleotides: TGCAGCATTGCAGACACCGGGGAGCTGTTTTTT.

Many counts were recorded for this clonotype. V is TRBV12-3 or TRBV12-4 and J is TRBJ2-3; no clear D gene. Trimming left V 3 bases short and J 9 bases short, with 7 bases between. CDR3 length: 11 residues. The DNA for the CDR3 is TGTGCCAGCAGTTTGCGTGGCACGCAGTATTTT. As protein: CASSLRGTQYF.